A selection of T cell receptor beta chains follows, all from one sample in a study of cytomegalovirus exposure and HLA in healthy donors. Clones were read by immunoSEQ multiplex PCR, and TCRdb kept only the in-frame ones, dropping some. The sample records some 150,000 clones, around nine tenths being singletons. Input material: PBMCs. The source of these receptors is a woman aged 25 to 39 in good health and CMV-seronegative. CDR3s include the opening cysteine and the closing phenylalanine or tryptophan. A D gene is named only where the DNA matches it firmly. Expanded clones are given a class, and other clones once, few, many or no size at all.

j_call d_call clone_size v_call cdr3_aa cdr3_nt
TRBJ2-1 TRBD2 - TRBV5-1 CASSLGTGGYNEQFF TGCGCCAGCAGCTTGGGGACGGGGGGTTACAATGAGCAGTTCTTC
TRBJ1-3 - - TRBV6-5 CASSYSQRFSGNTIYF TGTGCCAGCAGTTACAGTCAGCGGTTCTCTGGAAACACCATATATTTT
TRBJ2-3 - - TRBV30 CAWTRVGGTDTQYF TGTGCCTGGACTAGAGTAGGTGGCACAGATACGCAGTATTTT
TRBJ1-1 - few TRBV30 CAWSVGGETEAFF TGTGCCTGGAGTGTAGGGGGGGAGACTGAAGCTTTCTTT
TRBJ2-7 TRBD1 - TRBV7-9 CASSSPGTDSYEQYF TGTGCCAGCAGCTCCCCCGGGACAGACTCTTACGAGCAGTACTTC
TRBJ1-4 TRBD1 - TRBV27 CASSSIGTGDRKLFF TGTGCCAGCAGTTCCATCGGGACAGGGGACCGAAAACTGTTTTTT
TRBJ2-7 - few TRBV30 CAWSAWAVDEQYF TGTGCCTGGAGCGCCTGGGCTGTGGACGAGCAGTACTTC
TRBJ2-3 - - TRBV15 CATSREDWVQYF TGTGCCACCAGCAGAGAGGACTGGGTGCAGTATTTT
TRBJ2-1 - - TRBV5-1 CASSLETGAYNEQFF TGCGCCAGCAGCTTAGAAACTGGGGCGTACAATGAGCAGTTCTTC
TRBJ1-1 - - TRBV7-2 CASSLQGPLRTEAFF TGTGCCAGCAGCCTACAGGGACCCCTGAGGACTGAAGCTTTCTTT
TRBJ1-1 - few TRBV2 CAIERRTGAFF TGTGCCATTGAAAGAAGAACTGGAGCTTTCTTT
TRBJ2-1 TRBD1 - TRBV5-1 CASSWRGGQGSNEQFF TGCGCCAGCAGCTGGCGAGGGGGACAGGGGAGCAATGAGCAGTTCTTC
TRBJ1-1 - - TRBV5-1 CASYPLTGKGTEAFF TGCGCCAGCTATCCCCTTACAGGGAAAGGGACTGAAGCTTTCTTT
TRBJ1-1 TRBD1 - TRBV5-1 CASSLGTGGTEAFF TGCGCCAGCAGCTTGGGGACAGGGGGGACTGAAGCTTTCTTT
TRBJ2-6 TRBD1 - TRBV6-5 CASSSGTGSGANVLTF TGTGCCAGCAGTTCCGGGACAGGGTCTGGGGCCAACGTCCTGACTTTC
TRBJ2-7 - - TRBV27 CASSPTGTPTYEQYF TGTGCCAGCAGCCCCACCGGGACTCCTACCTACGAGCAGTACTTC
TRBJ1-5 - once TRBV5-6 CASSLYAGKPQHF TGTGCCAGCAGCTTGTATGCAGGGAAGCCCCAGCATTTT
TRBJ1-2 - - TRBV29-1 CSVGSSEHNYGYTF TGCAGCGTTGGATCCAGCGAGCACAACTATGGCTATACCTTC
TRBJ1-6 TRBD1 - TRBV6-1 CAGGTGPYNSPLHF TGTGCCGGGGGGACAGGGCCTTATAATTCACCCCTCCACTTT
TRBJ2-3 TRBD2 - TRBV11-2 CASSPVSGEHYTDTQYF TGTGCCAGCAGCCCCGTTAGCGGGGAACACTACACAGATACGCAGTATTTT
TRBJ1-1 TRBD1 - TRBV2 CASNAPTGATAEAFF TGTGCCAGCAACGCTCCAACAGGGGCGACGGCTGAAGCTTTCTTT
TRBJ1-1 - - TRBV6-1 CASSDRPTTEAFF TGTGCCAGCAGTGATCGACCGACAACTGAAGCTTTCTTT
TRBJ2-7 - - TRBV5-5 CASSPAGSGTHEQYF TGTGCCAGCAGCCCCGCCGGGTCGGGTACCCACGAGCAGTACTTC